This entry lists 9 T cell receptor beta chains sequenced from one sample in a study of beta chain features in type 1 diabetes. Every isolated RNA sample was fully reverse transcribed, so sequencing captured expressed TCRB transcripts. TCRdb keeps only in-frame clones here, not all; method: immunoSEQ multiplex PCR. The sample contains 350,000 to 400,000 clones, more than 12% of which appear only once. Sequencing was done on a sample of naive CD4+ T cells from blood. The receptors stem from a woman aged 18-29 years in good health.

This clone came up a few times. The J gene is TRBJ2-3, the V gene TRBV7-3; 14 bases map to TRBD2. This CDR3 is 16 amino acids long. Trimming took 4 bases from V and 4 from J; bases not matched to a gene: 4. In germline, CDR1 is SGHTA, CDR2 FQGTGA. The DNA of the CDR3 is TGTGCCAGCAGCTCGGGACTAGCGGGAGAGGCAGATACGCAGTATTTT. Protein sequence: CASSSGLAGEADTQYF.

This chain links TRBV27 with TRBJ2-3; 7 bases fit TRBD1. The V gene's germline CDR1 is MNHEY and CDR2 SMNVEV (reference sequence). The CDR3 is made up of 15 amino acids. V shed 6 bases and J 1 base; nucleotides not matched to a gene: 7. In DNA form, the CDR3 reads TGTGCCAGCAGCCGGACAGGCCTGGGCACAGATACGCAGTATTTT. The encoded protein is CASSRTGLGTDTQYF.

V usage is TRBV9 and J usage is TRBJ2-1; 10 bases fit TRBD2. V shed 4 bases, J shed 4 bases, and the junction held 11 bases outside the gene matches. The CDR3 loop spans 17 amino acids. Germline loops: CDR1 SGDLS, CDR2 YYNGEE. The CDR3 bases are TGTGCCAGCAGCTCGCGCCCCGGGACTAGCGTATACAATGAGCAGTTCTTC. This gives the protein CASSSRPGTSVYNEQFF.

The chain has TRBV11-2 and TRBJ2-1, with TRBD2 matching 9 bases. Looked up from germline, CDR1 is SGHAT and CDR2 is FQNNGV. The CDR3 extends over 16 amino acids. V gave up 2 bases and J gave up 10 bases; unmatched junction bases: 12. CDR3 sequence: CASSLRVAGDKREQFF. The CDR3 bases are TGTGCCAGCAGCTTAAGGGTAGCGGGAGATAAGCGGGAGCAGTTCTTC. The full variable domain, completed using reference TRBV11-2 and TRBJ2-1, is EAGVAQSPRYKIIEKRQSVAFWCNPISGHATLYWYQQILGQGPKLLIQFQNNGVVDDSQLPKDRFSAERLKGVDSTLKIQPAKLEDSAVYLCASSLRVAGDKREQFFGPGTRLTVL.

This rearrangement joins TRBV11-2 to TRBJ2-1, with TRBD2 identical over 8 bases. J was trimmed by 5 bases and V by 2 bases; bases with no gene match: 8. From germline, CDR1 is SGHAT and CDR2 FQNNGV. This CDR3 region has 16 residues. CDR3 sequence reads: CASSLWGTSGNNEQFF. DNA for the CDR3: TGTGCCAGCAGCTTATGGGGGACTAGTGGGAACAATGAGCAGTTCTTC.

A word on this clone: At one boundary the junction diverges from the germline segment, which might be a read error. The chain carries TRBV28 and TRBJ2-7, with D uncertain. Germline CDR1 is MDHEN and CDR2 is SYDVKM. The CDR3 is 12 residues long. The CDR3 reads CASSSGSVPWSF. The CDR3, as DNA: TGTGCCAGCAGTTCCGGATCTGTCCCCTGGAGTTTC.

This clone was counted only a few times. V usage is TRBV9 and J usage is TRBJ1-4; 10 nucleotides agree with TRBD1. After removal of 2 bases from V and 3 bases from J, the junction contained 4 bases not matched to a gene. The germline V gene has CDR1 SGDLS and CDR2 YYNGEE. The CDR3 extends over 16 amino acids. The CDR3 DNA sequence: TGTGCCAGCAGCGTTGGGACAGGGGCCCCTAATGAAAAACTGTTTTTT. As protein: CASSVGTGAPNEKLFF.

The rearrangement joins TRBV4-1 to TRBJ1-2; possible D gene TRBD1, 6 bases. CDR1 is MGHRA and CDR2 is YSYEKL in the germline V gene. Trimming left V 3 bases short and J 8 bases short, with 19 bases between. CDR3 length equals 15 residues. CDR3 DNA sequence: TGCGCCAGCAGCCAGGTCAACCGGGACATGACGGGCTACACCTTC. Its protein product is CASSQVNRDMTGYTF.

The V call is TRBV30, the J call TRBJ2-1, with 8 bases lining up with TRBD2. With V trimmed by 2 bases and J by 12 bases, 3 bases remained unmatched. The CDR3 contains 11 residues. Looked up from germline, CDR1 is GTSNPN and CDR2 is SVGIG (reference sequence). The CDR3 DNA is TGTGCCTGGAGTTCTCTAGCGGGGCAGTTCTTC. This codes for CAWSSLAGQFF.